This note documents a single TCR beta chain sequence. Antigen unknown. These data come from a study of shared clonotypes between healthy human individuals. Regarding the study as a whole: Clonotypes shared by all four sorted-subset donors had higher generation probabilities than non-shared clonotypes.

All of the donors resided in Nashville, Tennessee, and each was a Caucasian adult. Division of CD4+ cells produced a CD45RA+ naive subset and a CD45RA-negative memory subset. Assay execution proceeded at the deep level. Generated by immunoSEQ multiplex PCR, the TCRdb table keeps only in-frame clones and is missing some. The data hold millions of clones, with 80% to 95% observed a single time. Germline CDR1 is LGHNT and CDR2 is FRNRAP. V was trimmed by 9 bases and J by 2 bases, leaving 28 bases between them. The CDR3 spans 18 residues. The chain recombines TRBV12-5 with TRBJ2-5; D is undetermined. This clonotype originated in a young man in good health. Some clones in this sample may be carry-over from other donors' samples. The sequenced sample was naive CD4+ T cells from PBMCs. Subset specified: CD45RA+ positively selected. The CDR3 is CASADSPTSDPKQETQYF. CDR3 nucleotides: TGTGCTAGCGCCGATAGCCCCACGTCGGACCCTAAGCAAGAGACCCAGTACTTC. The variable domain in full, with the rest retrieved from reference TRBV12-5 and TRBJ2-5, is DARVTQTPRHKVTEMGQEVTMRCQPILGHNTVFWYRQTMMQGLELLAYFRNRAPLDDSGMPKDRFSAEMPDATLATLKIQPSEPRDSAVYFCASADSPTSDPKQETQYFGPGTRLLVL.